The present T cell receptor (beta chain) was sequenced within a study of OX40 agonist ivuxolimab in advanced cancers. Assay used: immunoSEQ multiplex PCR; TCRdb lists only in-frame clones, some missing. The sample gives 50,000 to 55,000 clones, approximately 81% of which show up once; roughly 4.2% is in the top ten. Germline CDR1 reads GTSNPN; CDR2 reads SVGIG (reference sequence). V shed 0 bases and J shed 4 bases, with 16 bases lying between them. CDR3 size: 16 residues. The TCR comes from an adult with an advanced solid tumor such as melanoma, head and neck, liver or kidney cancer. This sample comprised CD4+ or CD8+ T cells sorted from blood, obtained in a trial of the OX40 agonist ivuxolimab. The chain links TRBV30 to TRBJ1-3; D is undetermined. CDR3 region: CAWSVESRGSGNTIYF. DNA of the CDR3: TGTGCCTGGAGTGTAGAGTCCCGAGGGTCCGGAAACACCATATATTTT. Supplemented by reference TRBV30 and TRBJ1-3, the full variable domain reads SQTIHQWPATLVQPVGSPLSLECTVEGTSNPNLYWYRQAAGRGLQLLFYSVGIGQISSEVPQNLSASRPQDRQFILSSKKLLLSDSGFYLCAWSVESRGSGNTIYFGEGSWLTVV.